A selection of T cell receptor beta chains follows, all from one sample in a study of blood T cell repertoires in COVID-19. Using immunoSEQ multiplex PCR, the repertoire was profiled, and TCRdb retains in-frame clones only, with some absent. The sample holds 200,000 to 250,000 clones, 65% to 85% seen once. The sequencing input was PBMCs or T cells enriched from blood (not recorded which). All receptors come from a woman aged 40 to 50 with acute COVID-19. CDR3s include the opening cysteine and the closing phenylalanine or tryptophan. D genes are given only for firm matches. Clone size is shown for a subset of rows, as once, few, many or a class of expanded clone.

J: TRBJ1-1; V: TRBV7-3; size: -; D: -; DNA: TGTGCCAGCAAAACGGATGGAGGGGTCAACACTGAAGCTTTCTTT; CDR3: CASKTDGGVNTEAFF
J: TRBJ2-5; V: TRBV9; size: -; D: -; DNA: TGTGCCAGCAGCGTAGGCGGTCCACCTCGCCAAGAGACCCAGTACTTC; CDR3: CASSVGGPPRQETQYF
J: TRBJ1-5; V: TRBV5-1; size: -; D: -; DNA: TGCGCCAGCAGCTTGGACAGGGGCAATCAGCCCCAGCATTTT; CDR3: CASSLDRGNQPQHF
J: TRBJ1-2; V: TRBV12-3/TRBV12-4; size: -; D: TRBD1; DNA: TGTGCCAGCAGTCAAAACAGGGGAGGCTACACCTTC; CDR3: CASSQNRGGYTF
J: TRBJ1-5; V: TRBV24-1; size: -; D: TRBD1; DNA: TGTGCCACCAGTGATTTCGGACAGGGAGAGGCCCAGCATTTT; CDR3: CATSDFGQGEAQHF
J: TRBJ1-4; V: TRBV2; size: -; D: -; DNA: TGTGCCAGCAGCCGAGTTACGGGGGAAAAACTGTTTTTT; CDR3: CASSRVTGEKLFF
J: TRBJ2-5; V: TRBV5-5; size: -; D: -; DNA: TGTGCCAGCAGCGGGGCGGGGCGAGAGACCCAGTACTTC; CDR3: CASSGAGRETQYF
J: TRBJ2-1; V: TRBV5-1; size: -; D: TRBD2; DNA: TGCGCCAGCAGCTGGACTAGCGGCTACAATGAGCAGTTCTTC; CDR3: CASSWTSGYNEQFF
J: TRBJ2-3; V: TRBV7-2; size: -; D: -; DNA: TGTGCCAGCAGCTCGACTAAAGTAAGCACAGATACGCAGTATTTT; CDR3: CASSSTKVSTDTQYF
J: TRBJ1-1; V: TRBV29-1; size: once; D: TRBD1; DNA: TGCAGCGCGAGTACAGGGGGACCTGAAGCTTTCTTT; CDR3: CSASTGGPEAFF
J: TRBJ2-5; V: TRBV5-1; size: -; D: -; DNA: TGCGCCAGCAGCTTGGGCGGCCAAGAGACCCAGTACTTC; CDR3: CASSLGGQETQYF
J: TRBJ2-7; V: TRBV5-8; size: -; D: TRBD2; DNA: TGTGCCAGCAGCTTGGGGCTAGCGGGAGGGCCCCTCGGCGAGCAGTACTTC; CDR3: CASSLGLAGGPLGEQYF
J: TRBJ1-2; V: TRBV18; size: -; D: TRBD1; DNA: TGTGCCAGCTCACCAGAGACAGGGTGGACCTATGGCTACACCTTC; CDR3: CASSPETGWTYGYTF
J: TRBJ1-1; V: TRBV9; size: few; D: TRBD1; DNA: TGTGCCAGCAGCGGGACAGGGGTATCGCGAGCTTTCTTT; CDR3: CASSGTGVSRAFF
J: TRBJ2-7; V: TRBV5-6; size: -; D: -; DNA: TGTGCCAGCAGCTCTGCAGGTCCCGCCGACTACGAGCAGTACTTC; CDR3: CASSSAGPADYEQYF
J: TRBJ1-2; V: TRBV7-3; size: -; D: -; DNA: TGTGCCAGCAGCTTAACAGGGGCAGGGGTGGACTATGGCTACACCTTC; CDR3: CASSLTGAGVDYGYTF
J: TRBJ2-4; V: TRBV18; size: -; D: -; DNA: TGTGCCAGCTCACCTAGGGGCCTCATTCAGTACTTC; CDR3: CASSPRGLIQYF
J: TRBJ1-3; V: TRBV10-1; size: -; D: TRBD1; DNA: TGCGCCAGCAGCGGAGACAGGGCTGGAAACACCATATATTTT; CDR3: CASSGDRAGNTIYF
J: TRBJ1-3; V: TRBV18; size: -; D: -; DNA: TGTGCCAGCTCACCTCAGGGGATCGGGGCTGGAAACACCATATATTTT; CDR3: CASSPQGIGAGNTIYF
J: TRBJ2-5; V: TRBV19; size: -; D: -; DNA: TGTGCCAGTAGTTTACAAGAGACCCAGTACTTC; CDR3: CASSLQETQYF
J: TRBJ1-5; V: TRBV5-5; size: -; D: TRBD1; DNA: TGTGCCAGCAGCAGGGACAGCCTTTACAATCAGCCCCAGCATTTT; CDR3: CASSRDSLYNQPQHF
J: TRBJ1-1; V: TRBV3-1/TRBV3-2; size: once; D: -; DNA: TGTGCCAGCAGCCCCGGACTCGGCGCCAACACTGAAGCTTTCTTT; CDR3: CASSPGLGANTEAFF
J: TRBJ1-4; V: TRBV28; size: -; D: TRBD1; DNA: TGTGCCAGCAGTTTCCTACCGACAGGGTTCATCAAGGGAAATGAAAAACTGTTTTTT; CDR3: CASSFLPTGFIKGNEKLFF
J: TRBJ1-1; V: TRBV9; size: -; D: -; DNA: TGTGCCAGCAGCGTCCCAGGGCAAACTGAAGCTTTCTTT; CDR3: CASSVPGQTEAFF
J: TRBJ1-5; V: TRBV28; size: -; D: -; DNA: TGTGTCAGCAGTTTCCCCTCAGGTATCCAGCCCCAGCATTTT; CDR3: CVSSFPSGIQPQHF
J: TRBJ1-5; V: TRBV6-5; size: -; D: TRBD1; DNA: TGTGCCAGCAGCCCCGGCGACAGGGATCGTCAGCCCCAGCATTTT; CDR3: CASSPGDRDRQPQHF
J: TRBJ1-5; V: TRBV2; size: -; D: -; DNA: TGTGCCAGCAGCTATGGGGGCAACAAGCGGGGTCAGCCCCAGCATTTT; CDR3: CASSYGGNKRGQPQHF
J: TRBJ2-1; V: TRBV7-7; size: -; D: TRBD2; DNA: TGTGCTAGCAGCCTTCTAGCGGGAGCCCACAATGAGCAGTTCTTC; CDR3: CASSLLAGAHNEQFF
J: TRBJ1-1; V: TRBV18; size: -; D: -; DNA: TGTGCCAGCTCCGACAGGCCGAACACTGAAGCTTTCTTT; CDR3: CASSDRPNTEAFF
J: TRBJ2-5; V: TRBV6-1; size: once; D: TRBD2; DNA: TGTGCCAGCAGTGAAGCGGCGGCTAGCGGGGATCAAGAGACCCAGTACTTC; CDR3: CASSEAAASGDQETQYF
J: TRBJ1-5; V: TRBV5-5; size: -; D: -; DNA: TGTGCCAGCAGCTTGTCATTTATAGATCAGCCCCAGCATTTT; CDR3: CASSLSFIDQPQHF
J: TRBJ2-3; V: TRBV28; size: -; D: -; DNA: TGTGCCAGCAGTTTCAGCCGGGAGAGGGATACGCAGTATTTT; CDR3: CASSFSRERDTQYF
J: TRBJ1-1; V: TRBV7-6; size: -; D: -; DNA: TGTGCCAGCAGCTTGACGGGGAACACTGAAGCTTTCTTT; CDR3: CASSLTGNTEAFF
J: TRBJ2-2; V: TRBV15; size: -; D: TRBD1; DNA: TGTGCCACCAGCGAAAGGGCTGGGACAGGGGACACCGGGGAGCTGTTTTTT; CDR3: CATSERAGTGDTGELFF
J: TRBJ1-6; V: TRBV11-2; size: -; D: -; DNA: TGTGCCAGCAGCTTAGGGGGGCTTAATTCACCCCTCCACTTT; CDR3: CASSLGGLNSPLHF
J: TRBJ2-5; V: TRBV4-2; size: -; D: TRBD1; DNA: TGTGCCAGCAGCCAAAACGACAGGGACCCCGTCATCAACTTC; CDR3: CASSQNDRDPVINF
J: TRBJ1-1; V: TRBV30; size: -; D: -; DNA: TGTGCCTGGAGTGTACTGCGGGACACTGAAGCTTTCTTT; CDR3: CAWSVLRDTEAFF